This TCR beta chain was identified during a study of T-cell reconstitution after alpha-beta-depleted transplantation in children. Findings and caveats of the study: T-cell counts and diversity at one year post-transplant came mainly from newly produced T cells. TCRbeta diversity was high at day 60 in some patients (a result of surviving recipient T cells and thymic progenitors).

As regards this clonotype: Its antigen is not known.

Unmatched junction bases numbered 4, after V lost 3 bases and J lost 2 bases. The germline CDR1 and CDR2 sequences are DFQATT and SNEGSKA (reference sequence). CDR3 length: 15 residues. Unique molecular identifiers were used to barcode this TCRbeta library. TCRdb re-called the PCR reads with MiXCR, one entry per CDR3 protein. This table holds about 460,000 distinct CDR3 sequences, 11% found once. V gene TRBV20-1 combines with J gene TRBJ2-1; 10 bases align to TRBD1. The input for sequencing was PBMCs, mostly from graft donor cells, taken 180 days after TCRalphabeta/CD19-depleted stem cell transplant. This clonotype was obtained from a female patient aged 2 to 10 who had a stem cell transplant for aplastic anemia, so the T cells may come from the graft donor. DNA for the CDR3: TGCAGTGCTAGGGGGACAGGGGCGCCCTACAATGAGCAGTTCTTC. Its protein is CSARGTGAPYNEQFF.